The 8 T cell receptor beta chains presented below share a single source sample, sequenced in a study of blood T cell repertoires in COVID-19. Profiling relied on immunoSEQ multiplex PCR, and the TCRdb table lists in-frame clones only, not all of them. The repertoire has a few hundred thousand clones, roughly nine tenths of them found once; the top ten carry approximately 3.1%. The sequencing input was PBMCs or T cells enriched from blood (not recorded which). The origin of the receptors is a woman aged 30 to 39 who had recovered from COVID-19.

Only one count was recorded for this clone. The gene calls are TRBV9 and TRBJ2-3, with D perhaps matching TRBD2 (6 bases). The length of the CDR3 is 15 residues. Trimming removed 0 bases at V and 2 bases at J, with 10 bases between. The germline V gene encodes CDR1 SGDLS and CDR2 YYNGEE. CDR3 region: CASSVVEGHTDTQYF. CDR3 in DNA: TGTGCCAGCAGCGTAGTGGAGGGGCACACAGATACGCAGTATTTT.

The chain is built from TRBV5-1 and TRBJ1-1; TRBD1 is a possible D gene (5 bases). Germline V gene data show CDR1 as SGHRS and CDR2 as YFSETQ. This CDR3 comprises 15 residues. Trimming pared 1 base from V and 1 base from J, leaving 11 bases between. The CDR3: CASSLTGEPNTEAFF. CDR3 bases: TGCGCCAGCAGCTTGACAGGTGAACCGAACACTGAAGCTTTCTTT. Full variable domain (rest looked up from reference TRBV5-1 and TRBJ1-1): KAGVTQTPRYLIKTRGQQVTLSCSPISGHRSVSWYQQTPGQGLQFLFEYFSETQRNKGNFPGRFSGRQFSNSRSEMNVSTLELGDSALYLCASSLTGEPNTEAFFGQGTRLTVV.

The chain couples TRBV27 to TRBJ2-5; 13 bases align to TRBD2. Germline CDR1 and CDR2: MNHEY and SMNVEV (reference sequence). Trimming removed 6 bases from V and 5 bases from J; junction bases left unmatched: 9. This CDR3 region has 16 residues. As DNA, the CDR3 is TGTGCCAGCAGCCCCAGGACTAGCGGGAGCAGGGAGACCCAGTACTTC. Translating gives CASSPRTSGSRETQYF.

As concerns this clone: The junction departs from the called germline gene at one end, perhaps through a read error. This chain uses TRBV18 with TRBJ2-3; 12 positions agree with TRBD2. The CDR3 has 15 amino acids. Germline V gene lookup returns CDR1 KGHSH and CDR2 LQKENI. The CDR3 DNA sequence: TGTGCCAGCTCCCCACGGACTAGCGGGACCGATACGCAGTATTTT. Its protein is CASSPRTSGTDTQYF.

This clone was seen a few times. The chain carries TRBV19 and TRBJ2-7; weak D call: TRBD2 (6 bases). There are 15 residues in the CDR3. Germline CDR1 and CDR2: LNHDA and SQIVND (reference sequence). V was clipped by 6 bases and J by 4 bases, with 19 bases between them. The CDR3 region is CASSPVEGREYEQYF. The CDR3 nucleotides are TGTGCCAGTAGCCCTGTGGAGGGCCGGGAGTACGAGCAGTACTTC. Together with reference TRBV19 and TRBJ2-7, the CDR3 gives the full variable domain: DGGITQSPKYLFRKEGQNVTLSCEQNLNHDAMYWYRQDPGQGLRLIYYSQIVNDFQKGDIAEGYSVSREKKESFPLTVTSAQKNPTAFYLCASSPVEGREYEQYFGPGTRLTVT.

This sequence joins TRBV25-1 and TRBJ1-1, with 7 bases identical to TRBD1. The germline gives CDR1 MGHDK, CDR2 SYGVNS. V lost 7 bases and J lost 3; bases outside the gene matches: 8. The length of the CDR3 is 14 residues. Here the CDR3 DNA reads TGTGCCAGCATCCCAGGGGGTCGGCACACTGAAGCTTTCTTT. Translated: CASIPGGRHTEAFF.

V gene TRBV2 combines with J gene TRBJ2-7; weak D call: TRBD1 (6 bases). Germline CDR1 and CDR2: SNHLY and FYNNEI. The CDR3 is 13 residues long. V was clipped by 7 bases and J by 0 bases, with 10 bases between them. CDR3 loop: CASTSGHSYEQYF. The CDR3 coding sequence is TGTGCCAGCACCTCGGGACACTCCTACGAGCAGTACTTC.

This clone was seen just once. The genes are TRBV6-5 and TRBJ1-1, with 7 nucleotides matching TRBD1. Per germline, CDR1 MNHEY and CDR2 SVGAGI. After removal of 6 bases from V and 5 bases from J, the junction contained 6 bases not matched to a gene. The CDR3 extends over 13 amino acids. The CDR3 sequence is CASRRQQGTEAFF. The CDR3 DNA sequence: TGTGCCAGCAGGCGACAACAGGGGACTGAAGCTTTCTTT.